A selection of T cell receptor beta chains follows, all from one sample in a study of cytomegalovirus exposure and HLA in healthy donors. Measured with immunoSEQ multiplex PCR; TCRdb has only the in-frame clones, and not every one. Its clone listing holds approximately 100,000 clones. What was sequenced was PBMCs. The receptors were sampled from a man aged 50-60 years in good health and CMV-seronegative. Both conserved end residues are part of each CDR3. The order of the fields is CDR3 length, V gene, D gene, J gene, CDR3 DNA, CDR3 protein. D genes are given only for firm matches.

>17|TRBV19|TRBD1|TRBJ1-5
TGTGCCAGTAGCCCAATAGGACAGGGTAAGGGCAATCAGCCCCAGCATTTT
CASSPIGQGKGNQPQHF
>14|TRBV4-2|NA|TRBJ2-4
TGTGCCAGCAGCCAAGATGGAGCAGAGACGGTACAGTACTTC
CASSQDGAETVQYF
>14|TRBV7-9|NA|TRBJ1-2
TGTGCCAGCAACTCACTACAGGGATCGGATGGCTACACCTTC
CASNSLQGSDGYTF
>13|TRBV5-1|NA|TRBJ2-5
TGCGCCAGCAGCGACAGAATGAGAGAGACCCAGTACTTC
CASSDRMRETQYF
>14|TRBV2|NA|TRBJ1-5
TGTGCCAGCACCGAAGGGAGGTGGAATCAGCCCCAGCATTTT
CASTEGRWNQPQHF
>16|TRBV10-3|TRBD1|TRBJ2-3
TGTGCCATCAGTGAGTCAGTAGGGGGCAAGGCAGATACGCAGTATTTT
CAISESVGGKADTQYF
>16|TRBV5-4|NA|TRBJ2-1
TGTGCCAGCAGCTTGGCCGGCTCAGGGAGGCAGGCGGAGCAGTTCTTC
CASSLAGSGRQAEQFF
>15|TRBV9|NA|TRBJ1-5
TGTGCCAGCAGCGTAGGCTTCGGGGTTGGTGAGCCCCAGCATTTT
CASSVGFGVGEPQHF
>19|TRBV5-1|TRBD2|TRBJ2-1
TGCGCCAGCAGCCAACCCGGGACTAGCGGGAGGGCCCGCCTAAGCAAGCAGTTCTTC
CASSQPGTSGRARLSKQFF
>16|TRBV5-1|NA|TRBJ2-1
TGCGCCAGCAGCCCGGGAACATCGAGCTCCTACAATGAGCAGTTCTTC
CASSPGTSSSYNEQFF
>12|TRBV2|NA|TRBJ1-2
TGTGCCAGCAATACCGGGTTGTATGGCTACACCTTC
CASNTGLYGYTF
>15|TRBV13|NA|TRBJ1-2
TGTGCCAGCAGCTCTCACAGGGTTGGGGGCTATGGCTACACCTTC
CASSSHRVGGYGYTF
>19|TRBV19|TRBD2|TRBJ2-3
TGTGCCAGTAGTATAGATGGACTAGCGGGACAGGGGCCCACAGATACGCAGTATTTT
CASSIDGLAGQGPTDTQYF
>16|TRBV4-2|TRBD1|TRBJ1-5
TGTGCCAGCAGCCAAGAGGCGACAGGGTTCAATCAGCCCCAGCATTTT
CASSQEATGFNQPQHF